Sequencing of this TCR beta chain was carried out in a study of blood T cell repertoires in COVID-19. Study-wide context: Sites in the United States, Italy and Spain provided acute and convalescent COVID-19 samples.

Participant ages covered about 18 to 89 years across 25 or so US areas. The CDR3 runs 16 residues. The V gene's germline CDR1 is SGHTA and CDR2 FQGNSA. Trimming cost V 2 bases and J 7 bases, with 20 bases left between them. Libraries were prepared by immunoSEQ multiplex PCR; TCRdb keeps only in-frame clonotypes and omits some of them. The sample lists about 310,000 clones; roughly nine tenths were seen once. The sequencing input was PBMCs or T cells enriched from blood (not recorded which). The rearrangement links TRBV7-2 to TRBJ1-2; D gene unclear. This clonotype was sampled from a woman aged 25 to 39 who had recovered from COVID-19. The CDR3 loop is CASSLIVLGEAGGYTF. The CDR3 region has the DNA TGTGCCAGCAGCTTAATTGTGCTCGGGGAGGCCGGTGGCTACACCTTC.